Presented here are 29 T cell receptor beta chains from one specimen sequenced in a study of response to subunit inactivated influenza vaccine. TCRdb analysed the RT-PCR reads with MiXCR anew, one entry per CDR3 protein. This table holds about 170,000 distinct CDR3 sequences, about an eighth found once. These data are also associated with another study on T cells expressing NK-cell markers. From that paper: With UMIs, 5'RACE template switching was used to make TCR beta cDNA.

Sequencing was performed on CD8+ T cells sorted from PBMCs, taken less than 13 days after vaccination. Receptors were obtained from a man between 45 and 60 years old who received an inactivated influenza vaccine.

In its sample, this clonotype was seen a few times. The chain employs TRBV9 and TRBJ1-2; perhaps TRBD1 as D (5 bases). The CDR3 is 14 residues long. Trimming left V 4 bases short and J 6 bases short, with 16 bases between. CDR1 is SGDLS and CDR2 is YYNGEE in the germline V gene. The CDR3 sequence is CASSPQRSGNGYTF. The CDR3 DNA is TGTGCCAGCAGCCCACAGAGGTCAGGGAATGGCTACACCTTC.

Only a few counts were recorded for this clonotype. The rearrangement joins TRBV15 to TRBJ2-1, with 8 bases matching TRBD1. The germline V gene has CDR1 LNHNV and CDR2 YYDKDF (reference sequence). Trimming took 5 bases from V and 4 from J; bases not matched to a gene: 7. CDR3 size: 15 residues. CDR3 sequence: CATSPIGQGYNEQFF. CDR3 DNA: TGTGCCACCAGCCCGATAGGACAGGGTTACAATGAGCAGTTCTTC.

The CDR3 DNA reads as TGTGCCAGCAGCAGATGGGACTCCTACAATGAGCAGTTCTTC. Amino acid sequence: CASSRWDSYNEQFF. The chain is built from TRBV9 and TRBJ2-1; the D is unclear. The V end was cut by 4 bases, the J end by 0 bases, with 8 bases between. Germline V CDR1 and CDR2: SGDLS, YYNGEE. This CDR3 contains 14 residues.

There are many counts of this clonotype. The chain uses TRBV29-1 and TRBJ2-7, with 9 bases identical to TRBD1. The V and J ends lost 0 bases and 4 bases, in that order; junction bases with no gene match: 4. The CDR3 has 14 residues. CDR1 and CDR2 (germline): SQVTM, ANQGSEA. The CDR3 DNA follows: TGCAGCGTTGAAGAGAGGGACAGGGCGTACGAGCAGTACTTC. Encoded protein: CSVEERDRAYEQYF.

The CDR3 loop reads CASSYSVGGEGYGYTF. DNA of the CDR3: TGTGCCAGCAGTTACTCCGTAGGGGGCGAAGGCTATGGCTACACCTTC. The genes are TRBV6-5 and TRBJ1-2; 7 bases line up with TRBD1. Trimming took 0 bases from V and 4 from J; bases not matched to a gene: 8. The CDR3 contains 16 residues. Germline loops: CDR1 MNHEY, CDR2 SVGAGI.

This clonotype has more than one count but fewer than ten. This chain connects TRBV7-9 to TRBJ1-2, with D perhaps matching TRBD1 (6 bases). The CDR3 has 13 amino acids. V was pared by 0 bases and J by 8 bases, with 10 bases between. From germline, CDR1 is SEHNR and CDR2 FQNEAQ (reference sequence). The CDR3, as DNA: TGTGCCAGCAGCTTAGCGGACAGCGCCGGCTACACCTTC. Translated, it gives CASSLADSAGYTF.

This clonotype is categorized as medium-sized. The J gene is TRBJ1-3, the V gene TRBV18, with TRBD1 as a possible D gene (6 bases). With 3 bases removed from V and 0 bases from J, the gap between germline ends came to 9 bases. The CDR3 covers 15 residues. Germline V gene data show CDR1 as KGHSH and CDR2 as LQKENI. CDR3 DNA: TGTGCCAGCTCACCGACAGGCCTCTCTGGAAACACCATATATTTT. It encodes CASSPTGLSGNTIYF.

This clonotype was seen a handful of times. CDR3: CASSLNRHFTEAFF. The CDR3 region has the DNA TGTGCCAGCAGCTTAAACAGGCATTTCACTGAAGCTTTCTTT. The gene calls are TRBV5-5 and TRBJ1-1, with D possibly TRBD1 on 5 matching bases. CDR1 and CDR2 (germline): SGHKS, YYEKEE (reference sequence). V lost 2 bases to trimming and J lost 4 bases, with 12 bases between them. The CDR3 has 14 amino acids.

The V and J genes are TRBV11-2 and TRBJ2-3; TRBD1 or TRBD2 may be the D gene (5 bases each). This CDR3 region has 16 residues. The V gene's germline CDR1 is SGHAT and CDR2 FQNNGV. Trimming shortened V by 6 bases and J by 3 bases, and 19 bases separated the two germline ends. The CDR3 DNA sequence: TGTGCCAGCAGGTCAACCGGGACCCACCCAACAGATACGCAGTATTTT. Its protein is CASRSTGTHPTDTQYF.

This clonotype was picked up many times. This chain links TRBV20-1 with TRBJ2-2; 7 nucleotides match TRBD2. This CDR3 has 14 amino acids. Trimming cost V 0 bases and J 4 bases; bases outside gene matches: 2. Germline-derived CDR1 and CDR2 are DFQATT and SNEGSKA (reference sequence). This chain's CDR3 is CSARDRGVTGELFF. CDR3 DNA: TGCAGTGCTAGAGATCGGGGGGTCACCGGGGAGCTGTTTTTT.

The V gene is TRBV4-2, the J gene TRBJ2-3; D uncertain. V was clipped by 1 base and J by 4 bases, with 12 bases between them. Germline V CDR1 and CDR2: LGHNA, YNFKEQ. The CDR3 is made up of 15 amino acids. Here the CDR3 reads CASSQGFVGSDTQYF. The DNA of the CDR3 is TGTGCCAGCAGCCAAGGATTCGTAGGATCAGATACGCAGTATTTT.

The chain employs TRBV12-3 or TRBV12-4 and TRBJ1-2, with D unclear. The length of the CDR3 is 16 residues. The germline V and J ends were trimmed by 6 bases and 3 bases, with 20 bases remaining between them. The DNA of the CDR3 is TGTGCCAGCAGCTTCATTAGGGCCGGGCTCTACTATGGCTACACCTTC. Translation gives CASSFIRAGLYYGYTF.

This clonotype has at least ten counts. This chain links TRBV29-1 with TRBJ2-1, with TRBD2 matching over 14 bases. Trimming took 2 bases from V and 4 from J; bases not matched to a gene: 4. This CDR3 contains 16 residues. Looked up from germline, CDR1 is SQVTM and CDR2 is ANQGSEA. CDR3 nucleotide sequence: TGCAGCGTTGAACTACGGACTAGCGGGAGGTACAATGAGCAGTTCTTC. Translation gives CSVELRTSGRYNEQFF.

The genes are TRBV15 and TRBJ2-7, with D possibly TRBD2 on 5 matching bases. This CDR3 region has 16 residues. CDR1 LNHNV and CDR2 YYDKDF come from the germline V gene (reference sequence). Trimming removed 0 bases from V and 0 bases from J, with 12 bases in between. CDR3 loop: CATSRETPGSSYEQYF. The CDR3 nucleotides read TGTGCCACCAGCAGAGAGACTCCGGGGAGCTCCTACGAGCAGTACTTC.

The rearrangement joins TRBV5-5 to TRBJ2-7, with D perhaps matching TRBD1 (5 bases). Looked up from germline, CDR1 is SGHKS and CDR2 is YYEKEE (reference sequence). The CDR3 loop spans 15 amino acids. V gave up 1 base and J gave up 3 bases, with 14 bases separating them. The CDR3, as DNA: TGTGCCAGCAGCTTGTTCCGACAGACCCTCTACGAGCAGTACTTC. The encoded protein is CASSLFRQTLYEQYF.

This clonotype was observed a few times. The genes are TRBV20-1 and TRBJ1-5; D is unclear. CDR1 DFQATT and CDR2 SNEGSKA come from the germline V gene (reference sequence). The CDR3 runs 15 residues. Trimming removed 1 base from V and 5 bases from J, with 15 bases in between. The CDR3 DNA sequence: TGCAGTGCTAGAGTCCGATTGAGCGGGGATCAGCCCCAGCATTTT. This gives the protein CSARVRLSGDQPQHF.

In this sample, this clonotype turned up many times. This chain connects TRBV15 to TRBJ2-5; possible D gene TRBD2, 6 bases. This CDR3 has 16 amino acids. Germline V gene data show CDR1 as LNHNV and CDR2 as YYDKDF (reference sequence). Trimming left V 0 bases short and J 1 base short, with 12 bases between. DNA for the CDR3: TGTGCCACCAGCAGAGATAGTCCGCGGGGCCAAGAGACCCAGTACTTC. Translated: CATSRDSPRGQETQYF.

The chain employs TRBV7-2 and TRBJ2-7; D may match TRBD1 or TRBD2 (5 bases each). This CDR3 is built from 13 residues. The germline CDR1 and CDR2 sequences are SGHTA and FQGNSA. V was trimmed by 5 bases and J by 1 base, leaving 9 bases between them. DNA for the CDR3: TGTGCCAGCAGCGGGGGTCTGTCCTACGAGCAGTACTTC. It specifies CASSGGLSYEQYF.

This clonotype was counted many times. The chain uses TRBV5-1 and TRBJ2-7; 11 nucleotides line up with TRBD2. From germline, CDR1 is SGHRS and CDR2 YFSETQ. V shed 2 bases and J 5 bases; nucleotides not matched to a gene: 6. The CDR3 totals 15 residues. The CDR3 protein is CASSFGLAGGNEQYF. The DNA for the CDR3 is TGCGCCAGCAGCTTCGGGCTAGCGGGAGGCAACGAGCAGTACTTC.

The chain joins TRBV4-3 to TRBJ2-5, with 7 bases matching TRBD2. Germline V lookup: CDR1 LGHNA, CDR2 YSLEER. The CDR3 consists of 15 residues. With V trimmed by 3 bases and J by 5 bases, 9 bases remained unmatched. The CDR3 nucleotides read TGCGCCAGCAGCCAGGCCCCGACTAGCTTGGAGACCCAGTACTTC. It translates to CASSQAPTSLETQYF.

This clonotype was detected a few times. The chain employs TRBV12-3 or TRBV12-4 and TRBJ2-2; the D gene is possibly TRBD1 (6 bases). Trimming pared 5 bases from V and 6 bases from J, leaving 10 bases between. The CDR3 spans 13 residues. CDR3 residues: CASSTGWAGELFF. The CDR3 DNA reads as TGTGCCAGCAGTACAGGGTGGGCCGGGGAGCTGTTTTTT.

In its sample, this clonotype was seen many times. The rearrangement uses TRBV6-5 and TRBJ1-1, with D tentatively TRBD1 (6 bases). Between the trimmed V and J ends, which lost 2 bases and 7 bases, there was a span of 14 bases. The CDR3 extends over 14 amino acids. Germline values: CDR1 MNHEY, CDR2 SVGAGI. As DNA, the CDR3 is TGTGCCAGCAGTTACGGGACACCCACCTTTGAAGCTTTCTTT. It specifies CASSYGTPTFEAFF.

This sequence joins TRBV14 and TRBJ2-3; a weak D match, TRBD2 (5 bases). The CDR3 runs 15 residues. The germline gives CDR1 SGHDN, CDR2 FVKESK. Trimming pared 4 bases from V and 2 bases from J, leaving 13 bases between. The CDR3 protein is CASSLWTSSTDTQYF. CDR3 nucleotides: TGTGCCAGCAGCCTGTGGACTTCCTCCACAGATACGCAGTATTTT.

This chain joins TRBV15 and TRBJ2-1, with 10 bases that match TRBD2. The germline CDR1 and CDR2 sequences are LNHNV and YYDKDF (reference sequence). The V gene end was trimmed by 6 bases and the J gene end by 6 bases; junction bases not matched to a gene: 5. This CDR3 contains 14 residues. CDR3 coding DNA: TGTGCCACCAGACGGAGCGGGAGGGTCAATGAGCAGTTCTTC. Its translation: CATRRSGRVNEQFF.

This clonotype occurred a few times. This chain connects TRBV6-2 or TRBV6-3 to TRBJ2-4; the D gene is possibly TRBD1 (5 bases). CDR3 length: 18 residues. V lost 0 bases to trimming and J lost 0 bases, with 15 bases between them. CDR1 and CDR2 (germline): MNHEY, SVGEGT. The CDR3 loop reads CASSYSWRSGSAKNIQYF. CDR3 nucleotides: TGTGCCAGCAGTTACTCATGGCGGTCAGGGTCAGCCAAAAACATTCAGTACTTC.

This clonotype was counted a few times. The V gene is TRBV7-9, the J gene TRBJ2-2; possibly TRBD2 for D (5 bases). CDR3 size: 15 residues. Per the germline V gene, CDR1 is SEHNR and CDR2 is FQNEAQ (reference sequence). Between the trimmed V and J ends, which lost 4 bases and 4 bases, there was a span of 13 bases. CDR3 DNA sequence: TGTGCCAGCAGCTCTAGGGAGTACGGCACCGGGGAGCTGTTTTTT. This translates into CASSSREYGTGELFF.

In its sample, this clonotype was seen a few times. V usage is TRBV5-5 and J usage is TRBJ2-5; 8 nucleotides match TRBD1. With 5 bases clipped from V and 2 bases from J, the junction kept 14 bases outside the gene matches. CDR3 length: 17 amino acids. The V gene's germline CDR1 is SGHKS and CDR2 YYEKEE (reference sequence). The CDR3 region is CASSPTRSTGAQETQYF. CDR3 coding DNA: TGTGCCAGCAGTCCTACCCGCTCGACAGGGGCACAAGAGACCCAGTACTTC.

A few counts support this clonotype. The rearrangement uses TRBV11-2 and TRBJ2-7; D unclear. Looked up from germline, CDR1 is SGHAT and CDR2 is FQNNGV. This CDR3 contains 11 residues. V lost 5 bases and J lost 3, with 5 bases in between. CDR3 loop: CASSRIYEQYF. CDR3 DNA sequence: TGTGCCAGCAGCCGGATCTACGAGCAGTACTTC.

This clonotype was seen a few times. Here the CDR3 reads CASSQDEGLASEQFF. CDR3 in DNA: TGCGCCAGCAGCCAAGATGAGGGACTAGCTAGTGAGCAGTTCTTC. The chain carries TRBV4-3 and TRBJ2-1; TRBD2 aligns across 9 bases. Germline V gene lookup returns CDR1 LGHNA and CDR2 YSLEER. Trimming removed 0 bases from V and 9 bases from J; junction bases left unmatched: 6. This CDR3 is built from 15 residues.